These T cell receptor beta chains were read from a single sample in a study of CD8 T cells in ankylosing spondylitis. TCRdb processed the 5' RACE reads anew with MiXCR; each CDR3 protein has one entry. The table lists around 390,000 distinct CDR3 sequences, about 22% of them singletons. The source material was blood, either unsorted or a sorted T cell fraction (not recorded which). These receptors were taken from a male donor with ankylosing spondylitis. Both conserved end residues are part of each CDR3. A D gene is named only where the DNA matches it firmly. Some rows have no size entry. The others give once, few or many, or a class for an expanded clone.

TRBV7-2	.	TRBJ2-1	.	TGTGCCAGCAGCTTAATTCCCGAAGTGGTATCCTACAATGAGCAGTTCTTC	CASSLIPEVVSYNEQFF
TRBV28	TRBD2	TRBJ2-1	few	TGTGCCAGCAGTCGGGCGGGACTAGCGGGATTAAATGAGCAGTTCTTC	CASSRAGLAGLNEQFF
TRBV5-1	.	TRBJ2-7	.	TGCGCCAGCAGCTTACAGGGATACCCCTACGAGCAGTACTTC	CASSLQGYPYEQYF
TRBV20-1	.	TRBJ1-2	few	TGCAGTGCATTGCAGGGGCGCTATGGCTACACCTTC	CSALQGRYGYTF
TRBV2	.	TRBJ2-1	few	TGTGCCAGCAGGGGGGACCCTAGCTCCTACAATGAGCAGTTCTTC	CASRGDPSSYNEQFF
TRBV12-3/TRBV12-4	TRBD2	TRBJ2-2	.	TGTGCCAGCAGTCTAGCGGGAGGGCAGGGCACCGGGGAGCTGTTTTTT	CASSLAGGQGTGELFF
TRBV30	TRBD1	TRBJ2-7	.	TGTGCCTGGAGCGGGTCGACAGGGAACTACGAGCAGTACTTC	CAWSGSTGNYEQYF
TRBV19	.	TRBJ1-5	few	TGTGCCAGTAGTAGCCCCCGGAACAATCAGCCCCAGCATTTT	CASSSPRNNQPQHF
TRBV11-2	TRBD1	TRBJ1-3	.	TGTGCCAGCAGCCAACGGACAGGACAGGGTGGAAACACCATATATTTT	CASSQRTGQGGNTIYF
TRBV27	TRBD2	TRBJ2-1	.	TGTGCCAGCAGGAATGGCGCGGGGGGCTACAATGAGCAGTTCTTC	CASRNGAGGYNEQFF
TRBV7-3	.	TRBJ2-3	few	TGTGCCAGCAGCTCTCGTAATGGCGGTAACACAGATACGCAGTATTTT	CASSSRNGGNTDTQYF
TRBV20-1	.	TRBJ1-1	.	TGCAGTGCTAGAGCCAAAGGGGCCATGAACACTGAAGCTTTCTTT	CSARAKGAMNTEAFF
TRBV11-3	.	TRBJ2-1	.	TGTGCCAGCAGCTTAGAACAGGGTTCCTACAATGAGCAGTTCTTC	CASSLEQGSYNEQFF
TRBV4-3	.	TRBJ2-1	.	TGCGCCAGCAGCCAAGGGACCGGGACTGGAGGCTACAATGAGCAGTTCTTC	CASSQGTGTGGYNEQFF
TRBV10-3	.	TRBJ1-6	.	TGTGCCATCAGCCAGGGGATGAATAATTCACCCCTCCACTTT	CAISQGMNNSPLHF
TRBV9	.	TRBJ1-6	few	TGTGCCAGCAGCCCTGACCCACCGGGTTCACCCCTCCACTTT	CASSPDPPGSPLHF
TRBV5-6	.	TRBJ1-4	few	TGTGCCAGCAGCTTGACAGGGACCTCTAATGAAAAACTGTTTTTT	CASSLTGTSNEKLFF
TRBV21-1	.	TRBJ2-1	.	TGTGCCAGCAGCAAAGGGGGGGGCGGGGGCCCCGGCGGTGAGTTCTTC	CASSKGGGGGPGGEFF
TRBV30	.	TRBJ1-1	.	TGTGCCTGGAGTGGGGACGGGGACTCTGAAGCTTTCTTT	CAWSGDGDSEAFF
TRBV6-1	TRBD2	TRBJ2-2	many	TGTGCCAGCATTCCCAGCGGGAGGGTTACTTCTTGGAACACCGGGGAGCTGTTTTTT	CASIPSGRVTSWNTGELFF
TRBV2	.	TRBJ2-5	.	TGTGCCAGCAGTGACATTAGGGAGACCCAGTACTTC	CASSDIRETQYF
TRBV10-1	.	TRBJ2-1	.	TGCGCCAGCAGTGAGGCACAGGGTTGGATCGATGAGCAGTTCTTC	CASSEAQGWIDEQFF
TRBV7-9	.	TRBJ1-4	few	TGTGCCAGCAGCTTAGACTGGCCGGGGGAAAAACTGTTTTTT	CASSLDWPGEKLFF
TRBV5-1	.	TRBJ1-2	few	TGCGCCAGCAGCTTGTTCGGGGATGCTAACTATGGCTACACCTTC	CASSLFGDANYGYTF
TRBV11-2	.	TRBJ2-3	.	TGTGCCAGCAGCCCTCGGCTTGACACAGATACGCAGTATTTT	CASSPRLDTDTQYF
TRBV29-1	TRBD1	TRBJ2-1	many	TGCAGCGTACAAAGACAGGGTGGATACAATGAGCAGTTCTTC	CSVQRQGGYNEQFF
TRBV6-1	.	TRBJ1-2	.	TGTGCCAGCAGTGACACGCCGGGGGGAAGTTATGGCTACACCTTC	CASSDTPGGSYGYTF
TRBV28	.	TRBJ2-7	.	TGTGCCAGCAGTCCCGGGACATTTGCCTACGAGCAGTACTTC	CASSPGTFAYEQYF
TRBV5-1	TRBD2	TRBJ2-1	few	TGCGCCAGCAGCATGCTAGCGGGATACGAGAACAATGAGCAGTTCTTC	CASSMLAGYENNEQFF
TRBV9	TRBD2	TRBJ2-1	few	TGTGCCAGCAGCCCTACTAGCGGGAGACTTGAGCAGTTCTTC	CASSPTSGRLEQFF
TRBV28	TRBD2	TRBJ2-7	few	TGTGCCAGCTGGCCTAGCGGGAGTATTTACGAGCAGTACTTC	CASWPSGSIYEQYF
TRBV29-1	TRBD1	TRBJ2-7	.	TGCAGCGTTGAACCGGGGACAGGGGCCTACGAGCAGTACTTC	CSVEPGTGAYEQYF
TRBV18	.	TRBJ2-2	.	TGTGCCAGCTCACCACTGGAGTCCGGGGAGCTGTTTTTT	CASSPLESGELFF
TRBV18	TRBD1	TRBJ2-7	.	TGTGCCAGCTCAAGGACAGGGGGTTACGAGCAGTACTTC	CASSRTGGYEQYF
TRBV20-1	.	TRBJ1-5	.	TGCAGTGCAGGGAGGCTGGCTCAGCCCCAGCATTTT	CSAGRLAQPQHF
TRBV5-1	.	TRBJ1-1	few	TGCGCCAGCAGCCGCGAGGGGGGCCGGAACACTGAAGCTTTCTTT	CASSREGGRNTEAFF
TRBV6-1	.	TRBJ2-1	.	TGTGCCAGCGCACGATCGGAGCGGGCCTACTCCTACAATGAGCAGTTCTTC	CASARSERAYSYNEQFF
TRBV7-2	.	TRBJ2-2	few	TGTGCCAGCAGCCTAAATCCGGGTAGACGCACCGGGGAGCTGTTTTTT	CASSLNPGRRTGELFF
TRBV12-3/TRBV12-4	.	TRBJ1-5	many	TGTGCCAGCAGTCCTAGCTCCGGCTTCAATCAGCCCCAGCATTTT	CASSPSSGFNQPQHF
TRBV15	.	TRBJ2-2	.	TGTGCCACCAGTTTACTAGTCGGATCTTCCGGGGAGCTGTTTTTT	CATSLLVGSSGELFF
TRBV28	.	TRBJ2-7	.	TGTGCCAGCAGTTCCAGACTGTCGGAGCAGTACTTC	CASSSRLSEQYF
TRBV7-2	.	TRBJ2-2	few	TGTGCCAGCAGCTTAGCTGGGTGGGGCACCGGGGAGCTGTTTTTT	CASSLAGWGTGELFF
TRBV5-1	TRBD2	TRBJ2-2	few	TGCGCCAGCAGCACCGGACTAGCGGCGAACACCGGGGAGCTGTTTTTT	CASSTGLAANTGELFF
TRBV6-5	TRBD2	TRBJ2-2	.	TGTGCCAGCAGTTCCACCCTAGCGGGAGCGAACACCGGGGAGCTGTTTTTT	CASSSTLAGANTGELFF
TRBV20-1	TRBD1	TRBJ2-5	few	TGCAGTGCCCATGGACAGGCGAGAGAGACCCAGTACTTC	CSAHGQARETQYF
TRBV28	TRBD2	TRBJ2-7	few	TGTGCCAGCAAAACTAGCGGGAGCCCCTACGAGCAGTACTTC	CASKTSGSPYEQYF
TRBV7-2	.	TRBJ1-5	.	TGTGCCAGCAGCTTTCGAGGGGACGATCAGCCCCAGCATTTT	CASSFRGDDQPQHF
TRBV24-1	.	TRBJ2-5	.	TGTGCCACCAGTGCTCCTGACACCGAGAGAGAGACCCAGTACTTC	CATSAPDTERETQYF
TRBV12-3/TRBV12-4	.	TRBJ1-6	few	TGTGCCAGCATAGATGGGACGGAGTATAATTCACCCCTCCACTTT	CASIDGTEYNSPLHF
TRBV12-3/TRBV12-4	.	TRBJ2-5	.	TGTGCCAGCAGCCCCCCTCCCGGGACACTAGAGACCCAGTACTTC	CASSPPPGTLETQYF
TRBV20-1	.	TRBJ2-3	few	TGCAGTGCCCCGCGCGCCGGGAGCCCCCCTGGCACAGATACGCAGTATTTT	CSAPRAGSPPGTDTQYF
TRBV6-1	.	TRBJ2-3	.	TGTGCCAGCAGCGGGCCGAGCAATACGCAGTATTTT	CASSGPSNTQYF
TRBV5-1	TRBD2	TRBJ2-1	few	TGCGCCAGCAGCTTGGTGGGACTAGCCTACAATGAGCAGTTCTTC	CASSLVGLAYNEQFF